This note documents a single T cell receptor beta chain sequence. Participants reported their clinical history, and cohort assignment relied on those reports. Original handling: Scientists estimated how many nucleated cells there were by amplifying reference gene primers. The method was immunoSEQ multiplex PCR; TCRdb's version includes in-frame clones alone and lacks a portion of them. V, J and clone size are those of that table, while D and trimming were read from the DNA. The repertoire consists of 200,000 to 300,000 clones, with 75% to 90% occurring once and the leading ten covering 3.3%. The data are from a study of blood T cell repertoires in COVID-19. For the study at large: Nucleic acid was either cDNA or gDNA, and it came from T cells, B-cell-depleted T cells, or PBMCs.

The specimen was PBMCs or T cells enriched from blood (not recorded which). This receptor was obtained from a woman aged 40 to 49 with acute COVID-19.

This chain's CDR3 is CATSTGGGHQPQHF. The CDR3 region has the DNA TGTGCCACCAGCACAGGGGGCGGGCATCAGCCCCAGCATTTT. The chain has TRBV24-1 and TRBJ1-5; the match to TRBD1 covers 9 bases. V lost 7 bases to trimming and J lost 5 bases; unmatched junction nucleotides: 5. The CDR3 is 14 amino acids. The germline V gene encodes CDR1 KGHDR and CDR2 SFDVKD.